The clone carrying this T cell receptor beta chain has more than one count but fewer than ten. Its antigen is not known. This record belongs to a study of identical twins. The V and J ends lost 0 bases and 1 base, in that order; junction bases with no gene match: 7. The CDR3 consists of 17 residues. Per the germline V gene, CDR1 is DFQATT and CDR2 is SNEGSKA (reference sequence). With template switching, a universal primer site was added, and the cDNA carried unique molecular identifiers. TCRdb re-analysed the 5' RACE reads in MiXCR, keeping a single row per CDR3 protein. There are more than 1.5 million distinct CDR3 sequences in the sample; more than 30% occur only once, and 0.25% to 0.3% lies in the top ten. Points from the study as a whole: Out-of-frame TCR alpha sharing observed in monozygotic twins exceeded model estimates. Instead of following the same donors, the conclusions were based on cross-sectional statistical analysis.

The receptor was derived from a newborn girl in good health. The sequenced sample consisted of cord blood. This chain uses TRBV20-1 with TRBJ2-3, with 10 bases aligning to TRBD2. CDR3 sequence reads: CSARDPLLAGGTDTQYF. Written as DNA, the CDR3 is TGCAGTGCTAGAGATCCCCTCCTAGCGGGGGGCACAGATACGCAGTATTTT.